The 23 T cell receptor beta chains below come from one sample, sequenced in a study of tumor-infiltrating lymphocytes in primary liver carcinoma. The researchers produced TCR beta cDNA from approximately 550 ng total RNA with a constant-region primer. What produced the TCR beta libraries was three nested multiplex PCR rounds using slightly modified ARM-PCR. The study ran its first two PCR rounds for nine to eleven cycles each, using TRBV1-TRBV30 forward primers and a C-beta reverse primer. TCRdb recomputed calls from the multiplex PCR reads with MiXCR, one row per CDR3 protein. This table has approximately 310,000 distinct CDR3 sequences, roughly two thirds appearing once. Germline DNA was also extracted, and blood RNA was taken from unsorted whole blood. The specimen sequenced was peripheral blood. Receptors originate from a man aged 35 to 55 with primary liver carcinoma and hepatitis B virus infection.

With regard to this clonotype: The conserved closing phenylalanine or tryptophan is absent in this CDR3, likely reflecting a read error. The chain carries TRBV11-2 and TRBJ2-1, with D unresolved. The CDR3 loop spans 12 amino acids. With 5 bases removed from V and 7 bases from J, the gap between germline ends came to 9 bases. CDR1 and CDR2 (germline): SGHAT, FQNNGV. For the CDR3, the DNA is TGTGCCAGCAGCCACCGATTGAATGAGCAGTTCTTA. Translation: CASSHRLNEQFL.

Of note for this clonotype: This may be a read error: a much more frequent sequence differs by one nucleotide. The genes are TRBV4-1 and TRBJ1-6; D uncertain. The CDR3 runs 15 residues. Per the germline V gene, CDR1 is MGHRA and CDR2 is YSYEKL. CDR3 coding DNA: TGCGTCAGCAGCCAAGAGAGCTCCTATAATTCACCCCTCCACTTT. Protein: CVSSQESSYNSPLHF.

This clonotype showed up just a few times. The chain links TRBV5-8 to TRBJ2-1, with D possibly being TRBD2 (6 bases). This CDR3 has 11 residues. The germline V gene has CDR1 SGHTS and CDR2 YDEGEE. V was shortened by 3 bases and J by 10 bases, with 8 bases between the two germline ends. The CDR3 loop is CASSSSAEQFF. DNA for the CDR3: TGTGCCAGCAGCTCTAGCGCCGAGCAGTTCTTC.

This clonotype has a count of ten or more. The V gene is TRBV29-1, the J gene TRBJ2-2; no definite D call. The CDR3 is 13 residues long. Deletions cut 3 bases from V and 3 bases from J, with 8 bases between. Looked up from germline, CDR1 is SQVTM and CDR2 is ANQGSEA. The CDR3 sequence is CSVEFGYTGELFF. CDR3 sequence (DNA): TGCAGCGTTGAGTTTGGGTACACCGGGGAGCTGTTTTTT.

The rearrangement uses TRBV19 and TRBJ2-7, with D possibly matching TRBD2 (6 bases). Germline values: CDR1 LNHDA, CDR2 SQIVND (reference sequence). The ends were cut back, 5 bases at V and 0 bases at J, with 8 bases in the middle. CDR3 length: 13 amino acids. The CDR3 reads CASSRTTSYEQYF. The CDR3 DNA sequence: TGTGCCAGTAGTCGGACTACCTCCTACGAGCAGTACTTC.

This clonotype was detected ten times or more. The CDR3 sequence is CAISEDRGVLYNEQFF. CDR3 bases: TGTGCCATCAGTGAGGACAGGGGGGTCCTATACAATGAGCAGTTCTTC. The V call is TRBV10-3, the J call TRBJ2-1; 9 positions agree with TRBD1. V was pared by 2 bases and J by 4 bases, with 6 bases of the junction left unmatched. Looked up from germline, CDR1 is ENHRY and CDR2 is SYGVKD. This CDR3 contains 16 residues.

This clonotype was detected many times. This chain connects TRBV6-1 to TRBJ2-5, with D unclear. The CDR3 is 12 amino acids. Trimming shortened V by 1 base and J by 5 bases, and 5 bases separated the two germline ends. The germline gives CDR1 MNHNS, CDR2 SASEGT. The CDR3 DNA is TGTGCCAGCAGTGAAGGACCGGAGACCCAGTACTTC. Protein product: CASSEGPETQYF.

As for this clonotype: A much bigger clone sits one base away, suggesting this may be a read error. V usage is TRBV6-5 and J usage is TRBJ1-2; 8 positions agree with TRBD1. CDR3 length equals 15 residues. Germline assignment: CDR1 MNHEY and CDR2 SVGAGI. The CDR3 loop reads CASSKPGTGNYVYTF. CDR3 nucleotides: TGTGCCAGCAGTAAACCCGGGACAGGCAACTATGTCTACACCTTC.

This rearrangement joins TRBV11-2 to TRBJ2-7; 9 bases agree with TRBD1. The trim removed 9 bases at V and 2 bases at J, leaving 11 bases unmatched. This CDR3 has 15 amino acids. From germline, CDR1 is SGHAT and CDR2 FQNNGV. As DNA, the CDR3 is TGTGCCAGTGCCCGGGACAGGGTGCAACCCTACGAGCAGTACTTC. Its protein is CASARDRVQPYEQYF.

V is TRBV6-6 and J is TRBJ1-2, with a weak D call TRBD1 (6 bases). The CDR3 has 13 amino acids. The V gene's germline CDR1 is MNHNY and CDR2 SVGAGI (reference sequence). V was cut by 6 bases and J by 3 bases, with 11 bases left in between. The CDR3 sequence is CASRRGGDYGYTF. The DNA of the CDR3 is TGTGCCAGCAGGAGAGGGGGGGACTATGGCTACACCTTC.

With regard to this clonotype: Germline is not matched at one junction end, which may reflect a read error. The V gene is TRBV29-1, the J gene TRBJ2-7; D ambiguous. CDR3 size: 11 residues. From germline, CDR1 is SQVTM and CDR2 ANQGSEA. DNA for the CDR3: TGCAGTGTTGTTGACGGCTACAAGCAGTACTTC. The encoded protein is CSVVDGYKQYF.

Worth noting for this clonotype: The junction differs from germline at one of its ends, possibly a read error. This chain connects TRBV29-1 to TRBJ2-1; 13 bases fit TRBD2. This CDR3 is 14 amino acids long. Germline CDR1 SQVTM, CDR2 ANQGSEA. This CDR3 is CIVPGTSGKGAQFF. The CDR3 region has the DNA TGCATCGTTCCCGGGACTAGCGGGAAGGGCGCGCAGTTCTTC.

About this clonotype: Because the CDR3 is missing its conserved closing phenylalanine or tryptophan, this is likely a read error. This chain joins TRBV29-1 and TRBJ2-3, with unresolved D. Germline CDR1 reads SQVTM; CDR2 reads ANQGSEA. The CDR3 spans 14 residues. The CDR3 protein is CSIEGPIDTDTQYY. The CDR3 coding sequence is TGCAGCATTGAAGGACCGATTGACACAGATACGCAGTATTAT.

This clonotype was observed a few times. CDR3: CASSEGYNEQFF. The CDR3 DNA reads as TGTGCCAGCAGTGAGGGTTACAATGAGCAGTTCTTC. This chain joins TRBV25-1 and TRBJ2-1; D remains unclear. Germline assignment: CDR1 MGHDK and CDR2 SYGVNS. This CDR3 spans 12 amino acids. V lost 3 bases and J 4 bases, leaving 4 bases between the germline ends. The complete variable domain, with remaining parts taken from reference TRBV25-1 and TRBJ2-1, reads EADIYQTPRYLVIGTGKKITLECSQTMGHDKMYWYQQDPGMELHLIHYSYGVNSTEKGDLSSESTVSRIRTEHFPLTLESARPSHTSQYLCASSEGYNEQFFGPGTRLTVL.

This clonotype was picked up a small number of times. The genes are TRBV20-1 and TRBJ1-3; no clear D gene. Germline-derived CDR1 and CDR2 are DFQATT and SNEGSKA (reference sequence). The CDR3 length is 15 residues. V was shortened by 0 bases and J by 0 bases, with 9 bases between the two germline ends. Here the CDR3 reads CSARDLRSSGNTIYF. As DNA, the CDR3 is TGCAGTGCTAGAGATCTGAGGAGCTCTGGAAACACCATATATTTT.

V gene TRBV12-3 or TRBV12-4 combines with J gene TRBJ1-5; 10 bases align to TRBD1. Trimming cost V 8 bases and J 7 bases; bases outside gene matches: 11. The CDR3 covers 15 residues. CDR3 nucleotide sequence: TGTGCCAGCTGTCCTGACAGGGGGCGAGGACAGCCCCAGCATTTT. Translation: CASCPDRGRGQPQHF.

Of note for this clonotype: Being one base from a much bigger clone, this may be a read error. The rearrangement links TRBV6-1 to TRBJ2-2, with a possible D match to TRBD1 (6 bases). The length of the CDR3 is 15 residues. CDR1 MNHNS and CDR2 SASEGT come from the germline V gene. Trimming stripped 4 bases from V and 0 bases from J, with 9 bases between. The CDR3 loop is CASSVRTANTGELFF. In DNA form, the CDR3 reads TGTGCCAGCAGTGTCAGGACAGCGAACACCGGGGAGCTGTTTTTT.

Worth noting for this clonotype: This may arise from a read error, as a much more abundant clone is one base away. V usage is TRBV10-2 and J usage is TRBJ2-3; 14 bases align to TRBD2. V gave up 0 bases and J gave up 10 bases; unmatched junction bases: 3. Germline V gives CDR1 WSHSY, CDR2 SAAADI. This CDR3 has 15 residues. The CDR3, as DNA: TGCGCCAGCAGTGAGTCGACTAGCGGGAGGGATGCGCAGTATTTT. Its protein is CASSESTSGRDAQYF.

The chain links TRBV29-1 to TRBJ2-7, with D uncertain. Between the trimmed V and J ends, which lost 4 bases and 12 bases, there was a span of 13 bases. The CDR3 runs 10 residues. CDR1 is SQVTM and CDR2 is ANQGSEA in the germline V gene. CDR3 DNA sequence: TGCAGCGTTGGGGATCTGAAGCGGTACTTC. It codes for CSVGDLKRYF.

About this clonotype: At one of its ends the junction is not consistent with the germline gene, which may arise from a read error. The chain is built from TRBV11-2 and TRBJ2-7; D remains ambiguous. The CDR3 has 15 amino acids. Germline V gene lookup returns CDR1 SGHAT and CDR2 FQNNGV. The CDR3 loop reads CASSLILGSAYDQYF. The CDR3 DNA is TGTGCCAGCAGTTTAATCTTAGGATCAGCATACGATCAGTACTTC.

There are many counts of this clonotype. The rearrangement links TRBV4-1 to TRBJ2-1, with D possibly matching TRBD1 (5 bases). The CDR3 totals 15 residues. Germline CDR1 is MGHRA and CDR2 is YSYEKL. Trimming stripped 4 bases from V and 0 bases from J, with 10 bases between. CDR3 region: CASSLTGSSYNEQFF. The CDR3 DNA is TGCGCCAGCAGCCTAACAGGTAGCTCCTACAATGAGCAGTTCTTC.

Concerning this clonotype: A read error is possible here, since a much larger clone lies one base away. The J gene is TRBJ2-6, the V gene TRBV29-1, with no clear D. Trimming pared 3 bases from V and 2 bases from J, leaving 11 bases between. The CDR3 totals 15 residues. Germline-derived CDR1 and CDR2 are SQVTM and ANQGSEA. The CDR3 loop reads CSVDEGIPGANVLTF. CDR3 DNA: TGCAGCGTTGACGAAGGCATCCCTGGGGCCAACGTCCTGACTTTC. The whole variable domain, filled in from reference TRBV29-1 and TRBJ2-6, reads SAVISQKPSRDICQRGTSLTIQCQVDSQVTMMFWYRQQPGQSLTLIATANQGSEATYESGFVIDKFPISRPNLTFSTLTVSNMSPEDSSIYLCSVDEGIPGANVLTFGAGSRLTVL.

On this clonotype itself: A much larger clonotype is one base distant, so this may be a read error. The J gene is TRBJ2-7, the V gene TRBV4-2, with a weak D call TRBD2 (5 bases). Trimming stripped 4 bases from V and 0 bases from J, with 13 bases between. Germline CDR1 is LGHNA and CDR2 is YNFKEQ. The CDR3 has 15 amino acids. CDR3: CASSRETGSSYEQYF. CDR3 sequence (DNA): TGTGCCAGCAGCCGAGAAACGGGAAGCTCCTACGAGCAGTACTTC.